This is a list of T cell receptor beta chains from one sample in a study of cytomegalovirus exposure and HLA in healthy donors. Profiling relied on immunoSEQ multiplex PCR, and the TCRdb table lists in-frame clones only, not all of them. Among roughly 200,000 clones listed, 80% to 90% were seen once. The sequencing input was PBMCs. These receptors were obtained from a young man in good health and CMV-seronegative. Both conserved end residues are part of each CDR3. Fields, in order: J gene, V gene, clone size, D gene, CDR3 DNA, CDR3 protein. D genes are given only for firm matches. Expanded clones get a size class; other rows say once, few or many, or leave the size out.

J: TRBJ1-5
V: TRBV5-5
size: NA
D: TRBD1
DNA: TGTGCCAGCAGCTTGGAGGCAGGGGGCTGGATCCTCCATTTT
CDR3: CASSLEAGGWILHF

J: TRBJ1-4
V: TRBV25-1
size: NA
D: NA
DNA: TGTGCCAGCAGTGAACCCCCCTTAGACAGTCTTAATGAAAAACTGTTTTTT
CDR3: CASSEPPLDSLNEKLFF

J: TRBJ1-2
V: TRBV6-1
size: NA
D: TRBD1
DNA: TGTGCCAGCAGTGGACGGGACAGGCTCTATGGCTACACCTTC
CDR3: CASSGRDRLYGYTF

J: TRBJ1-1
V: TRBV6-5
size: few
D: TRBD1
DNA: TGTGCCAGCAGTAGGGGGCTGAACACTGAAGCTTTCTTT
CDR3: CASSRGLNTEAFF

J: TRBJ1-2
V: TRBV14
size: few
D: NA
DNA: TGTGCCAGCAGCCATGTAAGGGGTGATGGCTACACCTTC
CDR3: CASSHVRGDGYTF

J: TRBJ2-3
V: TRBV11-1
size: NA
D: TRBD2
DNA: TGTGCCAGCAGCTTGTTTGGGGGGGGCACAGATACGCAGTATTTT
CDR3: CASSLFGGGTDTQYF

J: TRBJ1-5
V: TRBV2
size: NA
D: NA
DNA: TGTGCCAGCAGGCCTACAGGGCGGGGCAATCAGCCCCAGCATTTT
CDR3: CASRPTGRGNQPQHF

J: TRBJ2-1
V: TRBV28
size: NA
D: TRBD2
DNA: TGTGCCAGCAGCCCAGCCCTACGGGGGGGCGTCCAATGGGAGCAGTTCTTC
CDR3: CASSPALRGGVQWEQFF

J: TRBJ2-7
V: TRBV28
size: NA
D: NA
DNA: TGTGCCAGCAGTTTATCGCGGGGCCACTCCTACGAGCAGTACTTC
CDR3: CASSLSRGHSYEQYF

J: TRBJ1-2
V: TRBV29-1
size: NA
D: NA
DNA: TGCAGCGTTGAAGAGGGCAGGGACTACACCTTC
CDR3: CSVEEGRDYTF

J: TRBJ1-2
V: TRBV5-5
size: NA
D: NA
DNA: TGTGCCAGCAGCTTCACCTTTGGCCGGGCGGGAGCTAACTATGGCTACACCTTC
CDR3: CASSFTFGRAGANYGYTF

J: TRBJ2-1
V: TRBV4-1
size: NA
D: TRBD2
DNA: TGCGCCAGCAGCCAACTAGGAGCGGGGGGGATCAACAATGAGCAGTTCTTC
CDR3: CASSQLGAGGINNEQFF

J: TRBJ2-7
V: TRBV2
size: NA
D: NA
DNA: TGTGCCAGCAGTCAAACGGTATCGGGGTTTCTTCACTACGAGCAGTACTTC
CDR3: CASSQTVSGFLHYEQYF

J: TRBJ1-1
V: TRBV10-3
size: NA
D: TRBD1
DNA: TGTGCCATCAGTGAGACAGGGGGCACTGAAGCTTTCTTT
CDR3: CAISETGGTEAFF

J: TRBJ2-1
V: TRBV2
size: NA
D: TRBD2
DNA: TGTGCCAGCAGGGGGGGGACTAGCCTCAACAATGAGCAGTTCTTC
CDR3: CASRGGTSLNNEQFF

J: TRBJ1-1
V: TRBV2
size: NA
D: TRBD1
DNA: TGTGCCAGCAGGGACAGGGCTACTGAAGCTTTCTTT
CDR3: CASRDRATEAFF

J: TRBJ2-3
V: TRBV7-2
size: NA
D: TRBD1
DNA: TGTGCCAGCAGCTTAGTGACAGGGGTGGGCACAGATACGCAGTATTTT
CDR3: CASSLVTGVGTDTQYF

J: TRBJ1-4
V: TRBV7-9
size: NA
D: NA
DNA: TGTGCCAGCAGCTTAGCGGCGGGGGCGGACCTTAATGAAAAACTGTTTTTT
CDR3: CASSLAAGADLNEKLFF

J: TRBJ2-7
V: TRBV11-3
size: once
D: NA
DNA: TGTGCCAGCAGCTCGGCTTCGTACAGGGAGCAGTACTTC
CDR3: CASSSASYREQYF

J: TRBJ2-5
V: TRBV6-1
size: NA
D: NA
DNA: TGTGCCAGCAGTGTAGAAGGTTACGGGGAGACCCAGTACTTC
CDR3: CASSVEGYGETQYF

J: TRBJ2-5
V: TRBV15
size: NA
D: NA
DNA: TGTGCCACCAGCAGAGCCGGGACAAACCAAGAGACCCAGTACTTC
CDR3: CATSRAGTNQETQYF

J: TRBJ1-1
V: TRBV28
size: NA
D: NA
DNA: TGTGCCAGCAGCCCGGGGATTCGGAACACTGAAGCTTTCTTT
CDR3: CASSPGIRNTEAFF

J: TRBJ1-1
V: TRBV9
size: NA
D: NA
DNA: TGTGCCAGCAGCGTAGGGGCAACCCTTGAAGCCCAAGCTTTCTTT
CDR3: CASSVGATLEAQAFF

J: TRBJ2-3
V: TRBV11-3
size: NA
D: NA
DNA: TGTGCCAGCAGCTTGGGGGGAAGCCCCGCGGATACGCAGTATTTT
CDR3: CASSLGGSPADTQYF

J: TRBJ1-2
V: TRBV7-9
size: NA
D: NA
DNA: TGTGCCAGCAGGGAGATCGGACAGAACTATGGCTACACCTTC
CDR3: CASREIGQNYGYTF

J: TRBJ2-2
V: TRBV30
size: NA
D: NA
DNA: TGTGCCTGGAGTGTGACAGAAAACACCGGGGAGCTGTTTTTT
CDR3: CAWSVTENTGELFF

J: TRBJ1-2
V: TRBV5-4
size: NA
D: TRBD1
DNA: TGTGCCAGCAGCTCGTCAGGGGGGCCCTATGGCTACACCTTC
CDR3: CASSSSGGPYGYTF

J: TRBJ1-4
V: TRBV5-1
size: NA
D: TRBD1
DNA: TGCGCCAGCAGCTCGGGACAGTCCATAATTGAGCAACTGTTTTTT
CDR3: CASSSGQSIIEQLFF

J: TRBJ2-3
V: TRBV29-1
size: NA
D: TRBD1
DNA: TGCAGCGTGGACAGGGCAGGGGATACGCAGTATTTT
CDR3: CSVDRAGDTQYF

J: TRBJ2-5
V: TRBV28
size: NA
D: NA
DNA: TGTGCCAGCAGTCTTTCAGGGTTGGTAGGAGAGACCCAGTACTTC
CDR3: CASSLSGLVGETQYF

J: TRBJ2-3
V: TRBV7-2
size: NA
D: NA
DNA: TGTGCCAGCAGCGGCCGGGACTGGAGCACAGATACGCAGTATTTT
CDR3: CASSGRDWSTDTQYF

J: TRBJ2-2
V: TRBV18
size: once
D: NA
DNA: TGTGCCAGCTCACCAAAGACCCCCGACTGGAGTACCGGGGAGCTGTTTTTT
CDR3: CASSPKTPDWSTGELFF

J: TRBJ2-5
V: TRBV18
size: NA
D: TRBD1
DNA: TGTGCCAGCTCACAGGGACAGCAAGAGACCCAGTACTTC
CDR3: CASSQGQQETQYF

J: TRBJ2-7
V: TRBV13
size: NA
D: TRBD1
DNA: TGTGCCAGCAGCAAGACGGGACAGGGTACCTACGAGCAGTACTTC
CDR3: CASSKTGQGTYEQYF

J: TRBJ2-7
V: TRBV19
size: NA
D: TRBD2
DNA: TGTGCCAGTAGTATAAGGACTAGCGGGGGGAGATCCTACGAGCAGTACTTC
CDR3: CASSIRTSGGRSYEQYF

J: TRBJ1-6
V: TRBV28
size: NA
D: TRBD1
DNA: TGTGCCAGCAGTTTACGACTCACCGGGACAGCGAATTCACCCCTCCACTTT
CDR3: CASSLRLTGTANSPLHF